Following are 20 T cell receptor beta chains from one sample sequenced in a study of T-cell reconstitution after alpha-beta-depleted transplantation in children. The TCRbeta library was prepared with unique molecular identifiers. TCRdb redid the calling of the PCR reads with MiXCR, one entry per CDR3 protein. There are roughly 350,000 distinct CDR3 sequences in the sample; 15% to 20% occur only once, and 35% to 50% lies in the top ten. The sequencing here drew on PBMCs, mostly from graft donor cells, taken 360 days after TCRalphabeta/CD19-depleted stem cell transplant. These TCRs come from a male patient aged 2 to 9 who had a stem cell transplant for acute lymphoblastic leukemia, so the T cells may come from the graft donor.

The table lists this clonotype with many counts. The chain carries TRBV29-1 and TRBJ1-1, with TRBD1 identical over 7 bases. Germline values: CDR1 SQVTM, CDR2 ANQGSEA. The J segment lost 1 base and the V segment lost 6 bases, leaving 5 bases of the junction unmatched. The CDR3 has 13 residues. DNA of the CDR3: TGCAGCGTGGGCGACAGGGCGAACACTGAAGCTTTCTTT. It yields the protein CSVGDRANTEAFF.

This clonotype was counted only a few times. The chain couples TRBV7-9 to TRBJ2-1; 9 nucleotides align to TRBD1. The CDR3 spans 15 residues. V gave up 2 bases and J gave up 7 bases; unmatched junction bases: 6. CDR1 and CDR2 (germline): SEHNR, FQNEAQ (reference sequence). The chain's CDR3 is CASSLSETGGNEQFF. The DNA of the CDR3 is TGTGCCAGCAGCTTATCCGAGACAGGGGGGAATGAGCAGTTCTTC.

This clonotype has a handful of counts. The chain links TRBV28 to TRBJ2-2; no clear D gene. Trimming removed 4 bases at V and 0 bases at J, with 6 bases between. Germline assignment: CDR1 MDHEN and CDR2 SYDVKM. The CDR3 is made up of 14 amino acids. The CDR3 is CASSYEANTGELFF. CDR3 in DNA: TGTGCCAGCAGTTACGAAGCGAACACCGGGGAGCTGTTTTTT.

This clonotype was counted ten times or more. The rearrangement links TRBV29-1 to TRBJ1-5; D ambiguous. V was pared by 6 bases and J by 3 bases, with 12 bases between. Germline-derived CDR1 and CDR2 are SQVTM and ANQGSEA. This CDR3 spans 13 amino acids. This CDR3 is CSVGQGLNQPQHF. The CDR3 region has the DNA TGCAGCGTAGGGCAAGGCCTCAATCAGCCCCAGCATTTT. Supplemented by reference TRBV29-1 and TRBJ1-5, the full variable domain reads SAVISQKPSRDICQRGTSLTIQCQVDSQVTMMFWYRQQPGQSLTLIATANQGSEATYESGFVIDKFPISRPNLTFSTLTVSNMSPEDSSIYLCSVGQGLNQPQHFGDGTRLSIL.

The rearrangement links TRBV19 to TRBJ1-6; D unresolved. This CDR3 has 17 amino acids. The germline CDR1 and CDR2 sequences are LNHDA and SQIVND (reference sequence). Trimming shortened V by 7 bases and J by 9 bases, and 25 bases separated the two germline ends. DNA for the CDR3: TGTGCCAGTACTACCGACGGCGGGAGGAGTAGCGGTTCACCCCTCCACTTT. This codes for CASTTDGGRSSGSPLHF. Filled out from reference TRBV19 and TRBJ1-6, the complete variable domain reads DGGITQSPKYLFRKEGQNVTLSCEQNLNHDAMYWYRQDPGQGLRLIYYSQIVNDFQKGDIAEGYSVSREKKESFPLTVTSAQKNPTAFYLCASTTDGGRSSGSPLHFGNGTRLTVT.

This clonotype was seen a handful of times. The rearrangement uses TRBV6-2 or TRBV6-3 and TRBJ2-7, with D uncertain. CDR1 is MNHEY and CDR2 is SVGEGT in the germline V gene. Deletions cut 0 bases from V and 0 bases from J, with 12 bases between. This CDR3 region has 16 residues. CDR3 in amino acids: CASSYSIVGISYEQYF. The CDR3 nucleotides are TGTGCCAGCAGTTACTCGATCGTCGGAATCTCCTACGAGCAGTACTTC.

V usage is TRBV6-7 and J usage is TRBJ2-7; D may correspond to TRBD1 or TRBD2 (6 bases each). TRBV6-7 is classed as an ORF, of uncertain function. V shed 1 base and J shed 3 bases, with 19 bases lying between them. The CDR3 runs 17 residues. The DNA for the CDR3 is TGTGCCAGCAGTTACTTAAACGGAGGGGGAGGACACTACGAGCAGTACTTC. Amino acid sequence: CASSYLNGGGGHYEQYF.

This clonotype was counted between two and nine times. CDR3 residues: CATSATGAEQYF. Here the CDR3 DNA reads TGTGCCACCAGTGCAACAGGCGCCGAGCAGTACTTC. The gene calls are TRBV24-1 and TRBJ2-7; tentatively, D is TRBD1 (5 bases). Per germline, CDR1 KGHDR and CDR2 SFDVKD. Trimming stripped 5 bases from V and 6 bases from J, with 10 bases between. The CDR3 runs to 12 residues.

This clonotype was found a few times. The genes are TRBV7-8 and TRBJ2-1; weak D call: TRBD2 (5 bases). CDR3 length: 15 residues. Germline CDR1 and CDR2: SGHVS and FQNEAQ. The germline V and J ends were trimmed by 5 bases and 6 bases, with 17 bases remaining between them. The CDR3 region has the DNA TGTGCCAGCAGCCTCTTCGGGAATAGCCTCAATGAGCAGTTCTTC. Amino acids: CASSLFGNSLNEQFF.

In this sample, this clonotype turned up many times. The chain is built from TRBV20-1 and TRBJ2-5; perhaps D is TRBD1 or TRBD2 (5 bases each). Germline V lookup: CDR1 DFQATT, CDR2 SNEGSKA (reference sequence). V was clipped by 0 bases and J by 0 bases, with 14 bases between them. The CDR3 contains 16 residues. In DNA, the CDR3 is TGCAGTGCTAGAGATCGGGACCCTCGATACCAAGAGACCCAGTACTTC. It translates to CSARDRDPRYQETQYF.

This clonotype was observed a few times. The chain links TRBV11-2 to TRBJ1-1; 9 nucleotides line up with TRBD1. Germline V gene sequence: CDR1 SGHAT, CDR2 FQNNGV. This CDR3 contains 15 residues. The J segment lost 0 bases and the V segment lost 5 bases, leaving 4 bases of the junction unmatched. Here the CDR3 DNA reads TGTGCCAGCAGCCCAAGGACAGGGGTGAACACTGAAGCTTTCTTT. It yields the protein CASSPRTGVNTEAFF.

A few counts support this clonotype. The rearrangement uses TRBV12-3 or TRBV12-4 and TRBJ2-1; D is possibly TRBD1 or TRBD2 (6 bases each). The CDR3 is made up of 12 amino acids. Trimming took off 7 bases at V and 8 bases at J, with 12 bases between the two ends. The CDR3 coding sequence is TGTGCCAGCACTAAGGGGGGTTATGAGCAGTTCTTC. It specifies CASTKGGYEQFF.

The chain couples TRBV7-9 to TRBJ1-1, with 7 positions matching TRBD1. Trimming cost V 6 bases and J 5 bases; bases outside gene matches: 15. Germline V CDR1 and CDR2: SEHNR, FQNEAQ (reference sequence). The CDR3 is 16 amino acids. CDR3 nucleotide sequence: TGTGCCAGCAGTCGAACCGGGGGGAGGGGGCGAACTGAAGCTTTCTTT. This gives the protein CASSRTGGRGRTEAFF.

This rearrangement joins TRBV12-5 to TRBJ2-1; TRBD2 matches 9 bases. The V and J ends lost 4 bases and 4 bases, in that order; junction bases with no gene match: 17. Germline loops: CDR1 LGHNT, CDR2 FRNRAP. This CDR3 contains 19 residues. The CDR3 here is CASGSRPLAGPRGYNEQFF. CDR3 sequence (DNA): TGTGCTAGTGGTTCCCGTCCCCTAGCGGGACCCCGAGGGTACAATGAGCAGTTCTTC.

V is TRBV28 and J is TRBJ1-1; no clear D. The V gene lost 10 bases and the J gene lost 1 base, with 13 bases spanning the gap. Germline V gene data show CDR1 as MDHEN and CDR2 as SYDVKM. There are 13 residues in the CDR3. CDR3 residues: CATVYLTNTEAFF. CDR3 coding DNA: TGTGCCACAGTATACCTGACGAACACTGAAGCTTTCTTT.

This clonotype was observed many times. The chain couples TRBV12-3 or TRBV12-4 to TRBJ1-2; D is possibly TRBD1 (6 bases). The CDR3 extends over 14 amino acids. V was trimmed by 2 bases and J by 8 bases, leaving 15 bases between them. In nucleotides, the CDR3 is TGTGCCAGCAGTTTATTCCCGGGGGCGCTGGGCTACACCTTC. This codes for CASSLFPGALGYTF.

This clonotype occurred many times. CDR3 sequence: CASSLGPYNEQFF. CDR3 nucleotides: TGTGCCAGCAGCTTGGGACCCTACAATGAGCAGTTCTTC. This chain links TRBV7-2 with TRBJ2-1; either TRBD1 or TRBD2 may fit D (5 bases each). Trimming took off 3 bases at V and 2 bases at J, with 5 bases between the two ends. The CDR3 sequence is 13 residues long. Germline V CDR1 and CDR2: SGHTA, FQGNSA.

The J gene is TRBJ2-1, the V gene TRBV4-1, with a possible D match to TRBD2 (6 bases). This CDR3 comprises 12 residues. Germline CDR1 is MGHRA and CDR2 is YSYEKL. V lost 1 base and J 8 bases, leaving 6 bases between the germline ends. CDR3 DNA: TGCGCCAGCAGCCAAGCGGGGGATGAGCAGTTCTTC. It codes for CASSQAGDEQFF.

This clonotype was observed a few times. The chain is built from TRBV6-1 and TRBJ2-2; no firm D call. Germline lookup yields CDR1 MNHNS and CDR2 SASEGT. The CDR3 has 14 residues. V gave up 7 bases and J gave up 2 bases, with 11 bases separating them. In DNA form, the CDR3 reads TGTGCCAGCATGGGAAGAGCAAACACCGGGGAGCTGTTTTTT. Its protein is CASMGRANTGELFF.

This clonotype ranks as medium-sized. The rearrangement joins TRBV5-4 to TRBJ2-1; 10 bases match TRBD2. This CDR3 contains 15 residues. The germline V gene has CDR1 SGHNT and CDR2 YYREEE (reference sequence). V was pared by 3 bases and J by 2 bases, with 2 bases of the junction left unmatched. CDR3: CASSSTSGPYNEQFF. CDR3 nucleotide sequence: TGTGCCAGCAGCTCGACTAGCGGGCCCTACAATGAGCAGTTCTTC.